The 15 T cell receptor beta chains listed next were all sequenced from one sample in a study of cytomegalovirus exposure and HLA in healthy donors. A multiplex PCR was run with 60 Vbeta primers and 13 Jbeta primers. Profiling relied on immunoSEQ multiplex PCR, and the TCRdb table lists in-frame clones only, not all of them. The table lists about 93,000 clones, under 90% of them singletons. The sequenced sample consisted of PBMCs. These receptors were taken from a man in his forties or fifties in good health and CMV-seronegative.

The chain uses TRBV4-2 and TRBJ1-1, with 7 bases that match TRBD1. After removal of 4 bases from V and 3 bases from J, the junction contained 11 bases not matched to a gene. Germline CDR1 and CDR2: LGHNA and YNFKEQ. The CDR3 totals 16 residues. The CDR3 sequence is CASSPEGGDRDTEAFF. The CDR3 bases are TGTGCCAGCAGCCCGGAGGGAGGTGACAGGGACACTGAAGCTTTCTTT.

V usage is TRBV7-2 and J usage is TRBJ2-1, with D possibly matching TRBD2 (5 bases). Germline V gene sequence: CDR1 SGHTA, CDR2 FQGNSA. The germline V and J ends were trimmed by 0 bases and 1 base, with 10 bases remaining between them. The CDR3 totals 16 residues. CDR3 DNA: TGTGCCAGCAGCTTAGCGCGGGCTAGATCCTACAATGAGCAGTTCTTC. Translated, it gives CASSLARARSYNEQFF.

The rearrangement joins TRBV7-9 to TRBJ1-1; 8 nucleotides agree with TRBD1. Trimming cost V 5 bases and J 5 bases; bases outside gene matches: 13. The CDR3 sequence is 16 residues long. Germline V gene data show CDR1 as SEHNR and CDR2 as FQNEAQ (reference sequence). CDR3 coding DNA: TGTGCCAGCAGCCCCCGGGGAAACAGGGGGGCGACTGAAGCTTTCTTT. Its protein is CASSPRGNRGATEAFF.

The chain carries TRBV6-1 and TRBJ2-7; D is possibly TRBD2 (6 bases). CDR1 and CDR2 from the germline V gene are MNHNS and SASEGT. There are 12 residues in the CDR3. The V end was cut by 10 bases, the J end by 4 bases, with 14 bases between. CDR3 loop: CATLRGTYEQYF. The CDR3 DNA reads TGTGCCACTCTCCGGGGGACTTACGAGCAGTACTTC.

V usage is TRBV15 and J usage is TRBJ2-5; the match to TRBD1 covers 7 bases. The V segment lost 8 bases and the J segment 2 bases; nucleotides outside the gene matches: 5. Germline CDR1 and CDR2: LNHNV and YYDKDF (reference sequence). This CDR3 comprises 13 residues. The CDR3 protein is CATARDRQETQYF. CDR3 coding DNA: TGTGCCACCGCCCGGGACAGACAAGAGACCCAGTACTTC. Full variable domain (remainder filled in from reference TRBV15 and TRBJ2-5): DAMVIQNPRYQVTQFGKPVTLSCSQTLNHNVMYWYQQKSSQAPKLLFHYYDKDFNNEADTPDNFQSRRPNTSFCFLDIRSPGLGDTAMYLCATARDRQETQYFGPGTRLLVL.

This clone has just one count. The CDR3, as DNA: TGTGCCAGCAGGGGGTTTCTAGCGGGAGATTCCTACGAGCAGTACTTC. Protein product: CASRGFLAGDSYEQYF. The V and J genes are TRBV2 and TRBJ2-7; the match to TRBD2 covers 10 bases. Germline values: CDR1 SNHLY, CDR2 FYNNEI. V trimming: 6 bases; J trimming: 1 base; junction bases outside the gene matches: 9. The length of the CDR3 is 16 residues.

This clone was counted between two and nine times. This sequence joins TRBV28 and TRBJ1-4, with unresolved D. The CDR3 extends over 13 amino acids. Trimming took 4 bases from V and 2 from J, leaving 5 bases between them. Germline CDR1 MDHEN, CDR2 SYDVKM. The CDR3 nucleotides are TGTGCCAGCAGTTCCTACACTAATGAAAAACTGTTTTTT. Its protein product is CASSSYTNEKLFF.

The rearrangement joins TRBV28 to TRBJ1-5; perhaps TRBD1 as D (5 bases). The CDR3 runs to 14 residues. Per the germline V gene, CDR1 is MDHEN and CDR2 is SYDVKM. V was clipped by 3 bases and J by 7 bases, with 13 bases between them. The CDR3 nucleotides read TGTGCCAGCAGTTTGGTAGGGGAACAACAGCCCCAGCATTTT. Protein product: CASSLVGEQQPQHF.

This clone was counted a single time. A junction boundary mismatches the germline segment, possibly from a read error. The V gene is TRBV11-2, the J gene TRBJ2-1, with a possible D match to TRBD2 (7 bases). Germline lookup yields CDR1 SGHAT and CDR2 FQNNGV. The CDR3 has 13 amino acids. Here the CDR3 DNA reads TGTGCCAGCAGCCCAGGGGAGGGCGGGAGAAAGATCTTC. This translates into CASSPGEGGRKIF.

This clone was observed once. This chain links TRBV7-2 with TRBJ1-3; a possible D gene is TRBD1 (6 bases). Between the trimmed V and J ends, which lost 3 bases and 0 bases, there was a span of 15 bases. CDR1 SGHTA and CDR2 FQGNSA come from the germline V gene. The CDR3 has 17 residues. Written as DNA, the CDR3 is TGTGCCAGCAGCTTCGGAGGAGGGGGGGACTCTGGAAACACCATATATTTT. This gives the protein CASSFGGGGDSGNTIYF.

V usage is TRBV7-2 and J usage is TRBJ1-4; D is perhaps TRBD1 (5 bases). V was shortened by 3 bases and J by 3 bases, with 11 bases between the two germline ends. CDR3 length equals 15 residues. Per germline, CDR1 SGHTA and CDR2 FQGNSA. The CDR3 DNA reads TGTGCCAGCAGCTTGGGAGGGACTTCTAATGAAAAACTGTTTTTT. Protein product: CASSLGGTSNEKLFF.

The chain has TRBV5-1 and TRBJ2-1; 16 bases are a match to TRBD2. The junction had 3 bases not matched to a gene; V was cut back by 3 bases and J by 0 bases. The CDR3 is 18 amino acids. Germline V lookup: CDR1 SGHRS, CDR2 YFSETQ. CDR3 bases: TGCGCCAGCAGCTGGGGACTAGCGGGGGGGCGCTCCTACAATGAGCAGTTCTTC. Its translation is CASSWGLAGGRSYNEQFF. The whole variable domain, remainder taken from reference TRBV5-1 and TRBJ2-1, is KAGVTQTPRYLIKTRGQQVTLSCSPISGHRSVSWYQQTPGQGLQFLFEYFSETQRNKGNFPGRFSGRQFSNSRSEMNVSTLELGDSALYLCASSWGLAGGRSYNEQFFGPGTRLTVL.

This chain connects TRBV4-1 to TRBJ2-1; 11 nucleotides agree with TRBD2. CDR3 length equals 17 residues. Germline CDR1 is MGHRA and CDR2 is YSYEKL. Trimming removed 4 bases from V and 1 base from J; junction bases left unmatched: 6. CDR3 residues: CASSRTTSGVSYNEQFF. The CDR3, as DNA: TGCGCCAGCAGCCGCACGACTAGCGGGGTTTCCTACAATGAGCAGTTCTTC.

The table lists this clone with a few counts. The chain links TRBV4-1 to TRBJ1-1; D not certain. Between the trimmed V and J ends, which lost 0 bases and 6 bases, there was a span of 8 bases. This CDR3 is built from 13 residues. Germline V gives CDR1 MGHRA, CDR2 YSYEKL. The CDR3: CASSQEFRPEAFF. CDR3 nucleotides: TGCGCCAGCAGCCAAGAGTTCCGTCCTGAAGCTTTCTTT.

The chain has TRBV5-8 and TRBJ1-5; TRBD1 might be the D (6 bases). V was trimmed by 3 bases and J by 7 bases, leaving 11 bases between them. Germline V gene sequence: CDR1 SGHTS, CDR2 YDEGEE. This CDR3 spans 13 amino acids. As DNA, the CDR3 is TGTGCCAGCAGCTGGAATCAGGGGCAGCCCCAGCATTTT. This gives the protein CASSWNQGQPQHF.